This T cell receptor beta chain was sequenced for a study of vaccination effects on CD4 cells after COVID-19. About the study: The median interval between the second dose and post-vaccine sampling was 72 days. General study findings and limits: In the late period after vaccination, infection- and vaccine-induced clones contracted markedly. The authors studied few convalescent patients and collected no early post-infection timepoints.

Only a few counts were recorded for this clone. Its cognate antigen is unknown. Assay used: immunoSEQ multiplex PCR; TCRdb lists only in-frame clones, some missing. Found here are about 66,000 clones, 76% of them singletons; the top ten hold more than 0.9%. This CDR3 is built from 17 residues. V gave up 5 bases and J gave up 0 bases, with 17 bases separating them. The germline V gene has CDR1 SGHTA and CDR2 FQGNSA. Before any sequencing was done, the ViraFEST assay used viral peptide pools to expand antigen-specific CD4+ T cells. Having been cultured for roughly 10 days, the cells underwent CD4+ T cell isolation. Participants received two doses of either the BNT162b2 or mRNA-1273 vaccine. Approximately 2 million PBMC were placed in each well, which was supplemented with approximately 9.2 IU/ml IL-2 and 10 ug/ml peptides.

This clonotype was sampled from a human donor who received a COVID-19 vaccine. The sequencing used CD4+ T cells from PBMCs cultured with HCoV-OC43 spike peptides, collected after COVID-19 vaccination. Subset here: HCoV-OC43 spike overlapping peptide pool stimulation. The chain is built from TRBV7-2 and TRBJ2-1, with a possible D match to TRBD2 (5 bases). CDR3: CASSKRAGPSSYNEQFF. Written as DNA, the CDR3 is TGTGCCAGCAGCAAGAGGGCCGGGCCCAGCTCCTACAATGAGCAGTTCTTC.